The 22 T cell receptor beta chains presented below share a single source sample, sequenced in a study of T-cell memory formation after mild COVID-19. TCRdb reprocessed the 5' RACE reads via MiXCR and lists one record per CDR3 protein. Of about 430,000 distinct CDR3 sequences listed, more than 15% are singletons. The source material was PBMCs or a T cell subset sorted from them (not recorded which). The receptors derive from a man aged 18 to 29 who had mild COVID-19 (a few samples of this study predate the infection). Cell type and time point are not known.

In this sample, this clonotype turned up a few times. This chain uses TRBV6-1 with TRBJ2-7, with 7 bases matching TRBD2. V dropped 5 bases and J dropped 4; count of bases not matched to a gene: 8. Germline CDR1 reads MNHNS; CDR2 reads SASEGT. CDR3 length: 14 amino acids. The CDR3: CASSQWGGTYEQYV. CDR3 nucleotide sequence: TGTGCCAGCAGTCAGTGGGGGGGAACATACGAGCAGTACGTC.

The chain employs TRBV6-5 and TRBJ1-5; D possibly corresponds to TRBD1 (6 bases). The germline V and J ends were trimmed by 0 bases and 7 bases, with 13 bases remaining between them. This CDR3 is built from 15 residues. Germline CDR1 and CDR2: MNHEY and SVGAGI. CDR3: CASSYSMGAGQPQHF. For the CDR3, the DNA is TGTGCCAGCAGTTACTCGATGGGGGCAGGACAGCCCCAGCATTTT.

This clonotype was detected only a few times. V and J are TRBV24-1 and TRBJ1-1; tentative D call: TRBD1 (5 bases). Trimming removed 4 bases from V and 6 bases from J, with 8 bases in between. This CDR3 spans 12 amino acids. Germline lookup yields CDR1 KGHDR and CDR2 SFDVKD. CDR3: CATSDSTAEAFF. CDR3 nucleotide sequence: TGTGCCACCAGTGACTCGACAGCTGAAGCTTTCTTT.

CDR3 nucleotide sequence: TGTGCCAGCAGCATCGGGGGCCGTAACACTGAAGCTTTCTTT. It specifies CASSIGGRNTEAFF. This chain uses TRBV11-3 with TRBJ1-1, with D perhaps matching TRBD1 (6 bases). Trimming took off 5 bases at V and 2 bases at J, with 12 bases between the two ends. CDR3 length: 14 amino acids. Germline V gene lookup returns CDR1 SGHNT and CDR2 YENEEA. Based on the CDR3 plus reference TRBV11-3 and TRBJ1-1, the full variable domain is EAGVVQSPRYKIIEKKQPVAFWCNPISGHNTLYWYLQNLGQGPELLIRYENEEAVDDSQLPKDRFSAERLKGVDSTLKIQPAELGDSAVYLCASSIGGRNTEAFFGQGTRLTVV.

This clonotype has just a few counts. The rearrangement uses TRBV18 and TRBJ1-2; D is uncertain. Germline assignment: CDR1 KGHSH and CDR2 LQKENI. This CDR3 has 15 amino acids. V gave up 8 bases and J gave up 5 bases, with 21 bases separating them. The CDR3 DNA reads TGTGCCAGCCTCCACGGGGATAGGACCGATTATGGCTACACCTTC. Its translation is CASLHGDRTDYGYTF.

This clonotype was seen repeatedly, ten times or more. The chain combines TRBV9 with TRBJ2-7; D is uncertain. The CDR3 extends over 12 amino acids. Germline values: CDR1 SGDLS, CDR2 YYNGEE. With 0 bases removed from V and 3 bases from J, the gap between germline ends came to 4 bases. The CDR3, as DNA: TGTGCCAGCAGCGTAGAAGGCTACGAGCAGTACGTC. Translated: CASSVEGYEQYV.

The rearrangement uses TRBV12-5 and TRBJ1-5, with no clear D. This CDR3 comprises 11 residues. Trimming left V 3 bases short and J 5 bases short, with 2 bases between. The germline V gene encodes CDR1 LGHNT and CDR2 FRNRAP. The CDR3 coding sequence is TGTGCTAGTGGTTTATATCAGCCCCAGCATTTT. Translation gives CASGLYQPQHF.

This rearrangement joins TRBV9 to TRBJ2-7; tentative D call: TRBD1 (5 bases). The CDR3 runs 14 residues. V gave up 4 bases and J gave up 7 bases, with 18 bases separating them. Germline CDR1 reads SGDLS; CDR2 reads YYNGEE. The chain's CDR3 is CASSPQGTAREQYF. The CDR3 nucleotides read TGTGCCAGCAGCCCCCAGGGTACGGCCAGAGAGCAGTACTTC.

The chain recombines TRBV4-1 with TRBJ1-5; the D is unclear. V was trimmed by 4 bases and J by 4 bases, leaving 14 bases between them. Germline CDR1 and CDR2: MGHRA and YSYEKL. The CDR3 has 15 amino acids. The CDR3 sequence: CASSLGELANQPQHF. The DNA of the CDR3 is TGCGCCAGCAGCCTAGGAGAATTGGCTAATCAGCCCCAGCATTTT.

The V call is TRBV3-1, the J call TRBJ2-2, with D perhaps being TRBD1 or TRBD2 (7 bases each). V was cut by 1 base and J by 5 bases, with 23 bases left in between. Germline lookup yields CDR1 LGHDT and CDR2 YNNKEL (reference sequence). CDR3 size: 19 residues. The CDR3 DNA is TGTGCCAGCAGCCAAGGGCTTCCAGGGGGGGTAGCAGGGACCGGGGAGCTGTTTTTT. Amino acids: CASSQGLPGGVAGTGELFF.

This clonotype was counted a few times. The rearrangement joins TRBV6-5 to TRBJ2-5; 9 positions agree with TRBD2. V shed 6 bases and J 5 bases; nucleotides not matched to a gene: 7. Germline CDR1 MNHEY, CDR2 SVGAGI. This CDR3 contains 14 residues. CDR3 loop: CASSPRSGGETQYF. The CDR3 DNA reads TGTGCCAGCAGCCCCCGGAGCGGGGGGGAGACCCAGTACTTC.

This clonotype was counted between two and nine times. The chain carries TRBV9 and TRBJ2-5, with D possibly matching TRBD2 (6 bases). The CDR3 runs 14 residues. The V and J ends lost 4 bases and 4 bases respectively, with 14 bases between them. The germline gives CDR1 SGDLS, CDR2 YYNGEE. CDR3 coding DNA: TGTGCCAGCAGCACACCCGGGAGCTCAGAGACCCAGTACTTC. This sequence encodes CASSTPGSSETQYF.

This clonotype was found many times. The chain recombines TRBV27 with TRBJ2-1; 7 bases are a match to TRBD2. Germline assignment: CDR1 MNHEY and CDR2 SMNVEV (reference sequence). V trimming: 2 bases; J trimming: 15 bases; junction bases outside the gene matches: 16. CDR3 size: 15 residues. CDR3 in DNA: TGTGCCAGCAGTTTACTAAATGTTGGGGGGGGACTTTTGTTCTTC. This gives the protein CASSLLNVGGGLLFF.

The CDR3 DNA follows: TGCAGTGCTATCCCCGGGGGCCGCAATGAGCAGTTCTTC. It specifies CSAIPGGRNEQFF. This chain connects TRBV20-1 to TRBJ2-1; either TRBD1 or TRBD2 may supply D (6 bases each). Germline lookup yields CDR1 DFQATT and CDR2 SNEGSKA (reference sequence). This CDR3 has 13 residues. Trimming cost V 4 bases and J 6 bases, with 13 bases left between them.

This clonotype was seen ten or more times. The chain joins TRBV5-1 to TRBJ2-5; tentatively, D is TRBD2 (5 bases). Deletions cut 4 bases from V and 5 bases from J, with 21 bases between. The CDR3 consists of 16 residues. The germline V gene encodes CDR1 SGHRS and CDR2 YFSETQ. The CDR3 here is CASSAMLGGGEETQYF. In DNA form, the CDR3 reads TGCGCCAGCAGCGCAATGCTAGGTGGAGGTGAGGAGACCCAGTACTTC.

V is TRBV5-1 and J is TRBJ1-1; D is unresolved. Deletions cut 6 bases from V and 0 bases from J, with 9 bases between. Germline V gene lookup returns CDR1 SGHRS and CDR2 YFSETQ. The CDR3 contains 13 residues. The CDR3 reads CASKLGMNTEAFF. The CDR3 nucleotides read TGCGCCAGCAAACTGGGAATGAACACTGAAGCTTTCTTT.

The gene calls are TRBV5-5 and TRBJ1-5; 8 bases align to TRBD1. This CDR3 is built from 15 residues. Germline CDR1 is SGHKS and CDR2 is YYEKEE (reference sequence). V lost 1 base, J lost 4 bases, and 4 bases stayed unmatched. This CDR3 reads CASSLTRQGNQPQHF. CDR3 DNA: TGTGCCAGCAGCTTGACGAGACAGGGGAATCAGCCCCAGCATTTT.

This sequence joins TRBV7-8 and TRBJ2-2, with no clear D. V gave up 6 bases and J gave up 9 bases, with 11 bases separating them. The CDR3 covers 12 residues. Looked up from germline, CDR1 is SGHVS and CDR2 is FQNEAQ. The CDR3 loop reads CASSPSRRELFF. The CDR3 DNA is TGTGCCAGCAGTCCTAGTCGGAGGGAGCTGTTTTTT. The variable domain in full, with the rest retrieved from reference TRBV7-8 and TRBJ2-2, is GAGVSQSPRYKVAKRGQDVALRCDPISGHVSLFWYQQALGQGPEFLTYFQNEAQLDKSGLPSDRFFAERPEGSVSTLKIQRTQQEDSAVYLCASSPSRRELFFGEGSRLTVL.

This clonotype appeared a few times. The chain carries TRBV5-6 and TRBJ2-5, with 11 nucleotides matching TRBD2. Losses at the gene ends were 6 bases for V and 5 bases for J; bases not matched to a gene: 9. This CDR3 has 15 residues. Per the germline V gene, CDR1 is SGHDT and CDR2 is YYEEEE. In DNA form, the CDR3 reads TGTGCCAGCATCGATAGCGGGGGGGCCGGGGAGACCCAGTACTTC. Its translation is CASIDSGGAGETQYF. Filled out from reference TRBV5-6 and TRBJ2-5, the complete variable domain reads DAGVTQSPTHLIKTRGQQVTLRCSPKSGHDTVSWYQQALGQGPQFIFQYYEEEERQRGNFPDRFSGHQFPNYSSELNVNALLLGDSALYLCASIDSGGAGETQYFGPGTRLLVL.

This clonotype was observed a handful of times. The gene calls are TRBV29-1 and TRBJ1-2; perhaps TRBD1 as D (6 bases). Germline CDR1 is SQVTM and CDR2 is ANQGSEA. The CDR3 runs 14 residues. Deletions cut 0 bases from V and 7 bases from J, with 15 bases between. CDR3 nucleotides: TGCAGCGTTGAAGATCCAGGCAGGGGACTTGGCTACACCTTC. It yields the protein CSVEDPGRGLGYTF.

This chain connects TRBV9 to TRBJ1-6, with D perhaps matching TRBD1 (6 bases). The CDR3 is made up of 12 amino acids. The germline V gene has CDR1 SGDLS and CDR2 YYNGEE. Between the trimmed V and J ends, which lost 7 bases and 10 bases, there was a span of 12 bases. The CDR3 spells CASFIRGSPLHF. DNA of the CDR3: TGTGCCAGCTTCATAAGGGGGTCACCCCTCCACTTT.

The V call is TRBV11-2, the J call TRBJ2-5; D perhaps matches TRBD1 (7 bases). CDR1 SGHAT and CDR2 FQNNGV come from the germline V gene. V was trimmed by 5 bases and J by 4 bases, leaving 17 bases between them. The CDR3 is 15 amino acids. Here the CDR3 DNA reads TGTGCCAGCAGCCCACGGCGGCAGGGGGGAGAGACCCAGTACTTC. As protein: CASSPRRQGGETQYF.